Many counts were recorded for the clone carrying this TCR beta chain. Its antigen is not identified. CDR1 is MNHEY, CDR2 SVGEGT, per germline. There are 14 residues in the CDR3. The V gene lost 0 bases and the J gene lost 6 bases, with 9 bases spanning the gap. This sample is part of a study of T cells in Graves' hyperthyroidism and ophthalmopathy. There were TCR beta CDR3 regions amplified from RNA transcripts. The HTBI primer set was used in a first-round RT-PCR of the TCR CDR3. TCRdb re-analysed the multiplex PCR reads in MiXCR, keeping a single row per CDR3 protein. The table has some 740,000 distinct CDR3 sequences, approximately 14% seen once. General study results and limits: In validation, the model predicted ophthalmopathy. These predictions came a median about 6.5 months before onset.

The clonotype was recovered from a woman under 30 with Graves' hyperthyroidism. The material sequenced was blood. The genes are TRBV6-2 or TRBV6-3 and TRBJ2-1; no definite D call. This chain's CDR3 is CASSYSSGFNEQFF. The CDR3 DNA sequence: TGTGCCAGCAGTTACTCCTCCGGTTTCAATGAGCAGTTCTTC.